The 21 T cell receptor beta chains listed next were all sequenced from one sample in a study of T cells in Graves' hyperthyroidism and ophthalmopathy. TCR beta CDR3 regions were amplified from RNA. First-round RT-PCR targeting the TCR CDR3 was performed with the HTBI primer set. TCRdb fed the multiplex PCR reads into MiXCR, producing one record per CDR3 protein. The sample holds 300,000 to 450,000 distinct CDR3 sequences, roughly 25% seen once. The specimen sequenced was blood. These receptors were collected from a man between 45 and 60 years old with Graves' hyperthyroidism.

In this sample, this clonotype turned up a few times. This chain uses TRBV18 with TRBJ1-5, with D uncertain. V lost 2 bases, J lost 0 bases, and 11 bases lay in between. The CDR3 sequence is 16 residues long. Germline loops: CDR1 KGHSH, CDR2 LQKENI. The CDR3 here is CASSPTQIYSNQPQHF. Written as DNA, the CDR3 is TGTGCCAGCTCACCAACGCAGATCTATAGCAATCAGCCCCAGCATTTT.

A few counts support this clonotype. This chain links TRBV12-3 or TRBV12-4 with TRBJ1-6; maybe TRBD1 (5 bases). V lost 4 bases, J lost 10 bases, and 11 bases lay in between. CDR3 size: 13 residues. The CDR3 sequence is CASSSGWSSPLHF. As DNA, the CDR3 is TGTGCCAGCAGTTCAGGGTGGAGCTCACCCCTCCACTTT.

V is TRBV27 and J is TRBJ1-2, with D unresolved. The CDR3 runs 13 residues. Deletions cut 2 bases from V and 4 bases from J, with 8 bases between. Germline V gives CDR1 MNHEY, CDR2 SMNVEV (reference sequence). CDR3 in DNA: TGTGCCAGCAGTTTAGAGAACAGCTATGGCTACACCTTC. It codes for CASSLENSYGYTF.

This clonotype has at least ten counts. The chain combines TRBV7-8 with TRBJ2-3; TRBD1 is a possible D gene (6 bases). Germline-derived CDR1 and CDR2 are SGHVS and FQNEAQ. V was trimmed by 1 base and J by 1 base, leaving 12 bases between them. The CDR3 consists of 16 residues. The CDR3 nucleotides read TGTGCCAGCAGCTTAGATCGGGCAGGGGGCACAGATACGCAGTATTTT. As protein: CASSLDRAGGTDTQYF.

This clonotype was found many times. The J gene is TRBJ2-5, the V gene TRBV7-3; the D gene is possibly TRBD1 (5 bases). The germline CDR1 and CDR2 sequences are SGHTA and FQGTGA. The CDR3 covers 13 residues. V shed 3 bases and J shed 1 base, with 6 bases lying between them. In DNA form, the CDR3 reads TGTGCCAGCAGCTTTGGGGCCCAAGAGACCCAGTACTTC. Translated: CASSFGAQETQYF.

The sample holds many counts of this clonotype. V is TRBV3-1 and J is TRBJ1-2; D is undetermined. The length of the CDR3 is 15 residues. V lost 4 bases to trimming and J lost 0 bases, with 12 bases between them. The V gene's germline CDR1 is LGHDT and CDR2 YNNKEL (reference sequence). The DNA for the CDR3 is TGTGCCAGCAGCCTCAAACCGGTGTCTAACTATGGCTACACCTTC. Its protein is CASSLKPVSNYGYTF.

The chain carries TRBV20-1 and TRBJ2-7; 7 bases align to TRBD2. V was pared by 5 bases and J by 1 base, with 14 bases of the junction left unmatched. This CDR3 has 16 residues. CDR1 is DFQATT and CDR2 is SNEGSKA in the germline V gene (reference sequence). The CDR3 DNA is TGCAGTGCTGGGCTGCCGGGCGGGAGAGGGTCCTACGAGCAGTACTTC. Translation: CSAGLPGGRGSYEQYF.

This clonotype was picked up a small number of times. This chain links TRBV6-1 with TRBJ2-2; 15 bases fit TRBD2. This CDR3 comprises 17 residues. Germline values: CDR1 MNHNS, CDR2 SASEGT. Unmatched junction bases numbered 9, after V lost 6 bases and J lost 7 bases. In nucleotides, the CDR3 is TGTGCCAGCAGCGAGGGACTAGCGGGAGGAGGTGGCGGGGAGCTGTTTTTT. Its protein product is CASSEGLAGGGGGELFF.

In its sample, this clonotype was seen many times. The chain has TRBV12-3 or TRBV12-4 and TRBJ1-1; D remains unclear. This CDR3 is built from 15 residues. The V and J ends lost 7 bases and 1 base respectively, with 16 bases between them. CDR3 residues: CASTPFVAGNTEAFF. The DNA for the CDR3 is TGTGCCAGCACCCCTTTCGTGGCCGGGAACACTGAAGCTTTCTTT.

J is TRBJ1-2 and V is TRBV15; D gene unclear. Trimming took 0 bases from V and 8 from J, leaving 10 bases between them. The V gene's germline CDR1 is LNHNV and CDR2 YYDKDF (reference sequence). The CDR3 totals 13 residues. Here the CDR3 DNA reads TGTGCCACCAGCAGAGATCTTGTCGGCGGCTACACCTTC. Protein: CATSRDLVGGYTF.

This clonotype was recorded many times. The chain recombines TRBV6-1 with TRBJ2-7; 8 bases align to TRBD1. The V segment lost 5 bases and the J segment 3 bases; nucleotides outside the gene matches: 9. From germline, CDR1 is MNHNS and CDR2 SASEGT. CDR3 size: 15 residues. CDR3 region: CASSSETGAGYEQYF. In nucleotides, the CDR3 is TGTGCCAGCAGTTCCGAGACAGGGGCAGGCTACGAGCAGTACTTC.

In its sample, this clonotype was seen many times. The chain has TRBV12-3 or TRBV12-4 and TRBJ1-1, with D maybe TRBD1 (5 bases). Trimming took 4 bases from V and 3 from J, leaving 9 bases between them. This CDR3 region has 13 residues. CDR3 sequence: CASSWGGDTEAFF. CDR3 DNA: TGTGCCAGCAGTTGGGGGGGTGACACTGAAGCTTTCTTT.

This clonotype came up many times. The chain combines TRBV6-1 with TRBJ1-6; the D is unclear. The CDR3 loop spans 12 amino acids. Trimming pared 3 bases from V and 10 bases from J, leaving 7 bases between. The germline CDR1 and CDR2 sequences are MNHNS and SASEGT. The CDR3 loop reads CASSELGSPLHF. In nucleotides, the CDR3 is TGTGCCAGCAGTGAGCTTGGCTCACCCCTCCACTTT.

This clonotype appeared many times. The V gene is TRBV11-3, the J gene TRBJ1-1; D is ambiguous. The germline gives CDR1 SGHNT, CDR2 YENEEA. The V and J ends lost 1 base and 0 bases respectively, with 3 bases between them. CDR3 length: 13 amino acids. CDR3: CASSLVVNTEAFF. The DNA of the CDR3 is TGTGCCAGCAGCTTAGTGGTGAACACTGAAGCTTTCTTT.

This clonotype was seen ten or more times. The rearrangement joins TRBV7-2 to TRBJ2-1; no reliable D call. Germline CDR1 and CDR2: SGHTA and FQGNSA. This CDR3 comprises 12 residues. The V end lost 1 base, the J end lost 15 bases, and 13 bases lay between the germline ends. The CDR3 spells CASSLVVLRLFF. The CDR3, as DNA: TGTGCCAGCAGCTTAGTAGTCTTGAGATTGTTCTTC.

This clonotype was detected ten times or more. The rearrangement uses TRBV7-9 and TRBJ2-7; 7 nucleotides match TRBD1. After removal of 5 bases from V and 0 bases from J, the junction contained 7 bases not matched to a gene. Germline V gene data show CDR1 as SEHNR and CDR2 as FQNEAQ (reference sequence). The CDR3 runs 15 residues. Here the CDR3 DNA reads TGTGCCAGCAGCCCCTCCGGGACAGTCTCCTACGAGCAGTACTTC. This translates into CASSPSGTVSYEQYF. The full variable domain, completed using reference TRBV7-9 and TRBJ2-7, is DTGVSQNPRHKITKRGQNVTFRCDPISEHNRLYWYRQTLGQGPEFLTYFQNEAQLEKSRLLSDRFSAERPKGSFSTLEIQRTEQGDSAMYLCASSPSGTVSYEQYFGPGTRLTVT.

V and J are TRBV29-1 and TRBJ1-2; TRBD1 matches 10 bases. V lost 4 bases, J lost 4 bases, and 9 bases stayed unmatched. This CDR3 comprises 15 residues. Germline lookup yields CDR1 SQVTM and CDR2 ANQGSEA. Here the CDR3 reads CSVVTGGASGYGYTF. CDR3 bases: TGCAGCGTTGTGACAGGGGGCGCGTCTGGCTATGGCTACACCTTC.

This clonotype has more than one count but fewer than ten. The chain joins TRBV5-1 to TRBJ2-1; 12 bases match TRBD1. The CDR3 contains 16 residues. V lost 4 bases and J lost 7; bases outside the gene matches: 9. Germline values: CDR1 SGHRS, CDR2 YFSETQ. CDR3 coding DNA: TGCGCCAGCAGCGCGGGGACAGGGGGCTTAATGAATGAGCAGTTCTTC. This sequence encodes CASSAGTGGLMNEQFF.

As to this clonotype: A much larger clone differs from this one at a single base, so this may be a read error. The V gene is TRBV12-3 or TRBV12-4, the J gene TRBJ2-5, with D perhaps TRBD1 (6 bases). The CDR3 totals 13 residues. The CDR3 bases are TGTGCCAGCAGGATTCCAGGGGAAGAGACCCAGTGCTTC. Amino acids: CASRIPGEETQCF.

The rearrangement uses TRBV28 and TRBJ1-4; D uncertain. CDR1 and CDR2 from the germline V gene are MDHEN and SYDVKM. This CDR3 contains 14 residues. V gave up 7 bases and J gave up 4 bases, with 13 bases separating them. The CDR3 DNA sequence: TGTGCCAGCACCATAACGAGGCTTAATGAAAAACTGTTTTTT. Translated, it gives CASTITRLNEKLFF.

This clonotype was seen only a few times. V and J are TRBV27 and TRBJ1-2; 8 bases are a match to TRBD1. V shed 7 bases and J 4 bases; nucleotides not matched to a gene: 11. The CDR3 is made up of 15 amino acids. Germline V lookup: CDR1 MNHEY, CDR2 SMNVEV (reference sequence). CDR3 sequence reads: CASKNRTGGLYGYTF. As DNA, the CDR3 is TGTGCCAGCAAGAACAGAACAGGGGGTCTCTATGGCTACACCTTC.